This TCR beta chain was identified during a study of CD8+CD57+ T cells in acquired aplastic anemia. This clonotype came up many times. The authors sequenced patients whose flow cytometry had shown CD8+CD57+ cell expansion. Template material for TCR beta VDJ and CDR3 profiling consisted of genomic DNA. TCRdb independently ran MiXCR on the reads; one entry per CDR3 protein. The sample carries 120,000 or so distinct CDR3 sequences, 45% to 60% recorded once. The source is a human donor with aplastic anemia. The specimen was sorted CD4+, CD8+, or CD8+CD57+ T cells (not recorded which) from PBMCs.

The CDR3 region has the DNA TGTGCCAGCAGCTTACAGGGGGGATACTATGGCTACACCTTC. It encodes CASSLQGGYYGYTF. V usage is TRBV5-6 and J usage is TRBJ1-2, with 8 positions matching TRBD1. Germline loops: CDR1 SGHDT, CDR2 YYEEEE. This CDR3 spans 14 amino acids. V shed 2 bases and J 3 bases; nucleotides not matched to a gene: 3.